This T cell receptor beta chain stems from a study of CD8+CD57+ T cells in acquired aplastic anemia. About the research overall: Sorted CD4+ and CD8+ cells gave an average of about 3 ug of DNA. Findings and caveats of the study: Researchers report that around 29 CD8+ CDR3 sequences appeared in both patients and controls.

Concerning this clonotype: Its antigen is unidentified.

Before being chosen for sequencing, patients had shown CD8+CD57+ cell expansion by flow cytometry. In all patients, the disease was severe acquired aplastic anemia. Researchers used genomic DNA as the template to profile TCR beta VDJ and CDR3. A single record per CDR3 protein comes from TCRdb applying MiXCR to the reads. The sample carries around 290,000 distinct CDR3 sequences, 56% recorded once. Sequencing input: sorted CD4+, CD8+, or CD8+CD57+ T cells (not recorded which) from PBMCs. The TCR was taken from a human donor with aplastic anemia.

CDR3 nucleotide sequence: TGCGCCAGCAGCTTCACAGGGAACACCATATATTTT. Protein: CASSFTGNTIYF. The chain couples TRBV5-1 to TRBJ1-3; D might be TRBD1 (6 bases). This CDR3 is 12 amino acids long. V lost 2 bases and J lost 7, with 7 bases in between. CDR1 is SGHRS, CDR2 YFSETQ, per germline.